Listed below are T cell receptor beta chains from one sample, sequenced in a study of cytomegalovirus exposure and HLA in healthy donors. Produced via immunoSEQ multiplex PCR; TCRdb's table is partial and in-frame only. The table has around 130,000 clones, just over 70% seen once. Sequenced sample: PBMCs. The receptors originated from a woman aged 60 to 75 in good health and CMV-seropositive. Each CDR3 is given without its conserved first and last residue. Each record gives: J gene, CDR3 length, V gene, CDR3 protein.

TRBJ2-3,12,TRBV6-1,ASSEDRVVDTQY
TRBJ2-3,12,TRBV5-1,ASNPAGATDTQY
TRBJ2-1,13,TRBV7-7,ASSLLPQGYNEQF
TRBJ1-1,13,TRBV16,ASSRLGTGNTEAF
TRBJ2-5,14,TRBV5-4,ASSPVGRGGRETQY
TRBJ2-1,14,TRBV13,ASSSSLAGFYNEQF
TRBJ2-3,13,TRBV25-1,ASSGAAGASDTQY
TRBJ2-5,11,TRBV5-6,ASSYTSTETQY
TRBJ2-7,11,TRBV2,ASTGQGSGLRY
TRBJ1-2,12,TRBV14,ASSQNRGGYGYT
TRBJ1-2,12,TRBV6-4,ASSDGATDYGYT
TRBJ2-3,12,TRBV5-1,ASSLEDFRDTQY
TRBJ2-1,14,TRBV7-3,ASSFSQRGGYNEQF
TRBJ2-1,14,TRBV27,ASSPATGIPGNEQF
TRBJ2-3,13,TRBV21-1,ASSKGGLVTDTQY
TRBJ2-7,14,TRBV25-1,ASSESGQGTSYEQY
TRBJ1-5,12,TRBV5-6,ASSLGGGTQPQH
TRBJ1-1,12,TRBV6-5,ASSLQTWNTEAF
TRBJ1-5,11,TRBV6-1,ASSEVQDQPQH
TRBJ1-5,13,TRBV13,ASSEQGAGNQPQH
TRBJ2-4,14,TRBV5-4,ASSLADGRAKNIQY
TRBJ2-7,11,TRBV5-1,ASRPVSAYEQY
NA,12,TRBV5-4,ASSLFESSYEQY
TRBJ1-6,13,TRBV4-1,ASSHPTGINSPLH
NA,10,TRBV2,ASKLVSYEQY
TRBJ2-5,11,TRBV2,ASNEDRAETQY
TRBJ1-5,12,TRBV5-6,ASSEGAGGQPQH
TRBJ2-5,14,TRBV15,ATSRERNRVRETQY
TRBJ1-2,11,TRBV7-2,ASSLAGGGSDT
TRBJ1-2,12,TRBV6-5,ASREDRVHYGYT